A single sample gave rise to the 18 T cell receptor beta chains below, sequenced in a study of cytomegalovirus exposure and HLA in healthy donors. PCR was performed using 60 Vbeta and 13 Jbeta primers. Here immunoSEQ multiplex PCR was the method, and the copy in TCRdb shows in-frame clones only, minus some. This sample carries roughly 160,000 clones, almost 85% of them seen once, and the ten largest clones take roughly 1%. The specimen was PBMCs. Receptors were obtained from a man aged 30 to 45 in good health and CMV-seronegative.

The chain links TRBV11-2 to TRBJ2-2; TRBD2 matches 9 bases. After removal of 3 bases from V and 0 bases from J, the junction contained 5 bases not matched to a gene. Germline V gene sequence: CDR1 SGHAT, CDR2 FQNNGV. This CDR3 has 17 amino acids. CDR3 nucleotides: TGTGCCAGCAGCTTGCTAGCGGGGAGACCGAACACCGGGGAGCTGTTTTTT. Encoded protein: CASSLLAGRPNTGELFF.

The V and J genes are TRBV11-2 and TRBJ1-5; D is ambiguous. Germline values: CDR1 SGHAT, CDR2 FQNNGV. The CDR3 has 14 amino acids. V lost 0 bases and J lost 0, with 3 bases in between. In DNA, the CDR3 is TGTGCCAGCAGCTTAGACAATAGCAATCAGCCCCAGCATTTT. Residues: CASSLDNSNQPQHF.

This chain connects TRBV2 to TRBJ2-1, with 9 bases identical to TRBD1. V dropped 5 bases and J dropped 0; count of bases not matched to a gene: 20. This CDR3 has 21 residues. Germline V gene data show CDR1 as SNHLY and CDR2 as FYNNEI. The DNA for the CDR3 is TGTGCCAGCAGTACTACCCGGGACAGGGCTGGGGGGCAAAGCTCCTACAATGAGCAGTTCTTC. It yields the protein CASSTTRDRAGGQSSYNEQFF. Complete variable domain (other parts from reference TRBV2 and TRBJ2-1): EPEVTQTPSHQVTQMGQEVILRCVPISNHLYFYWYRQILGQKVEFLVSFYNNEISEKSEIFDDQFSVERPDGSNFTLKIRSTKLEDSAMYFCASSTTRDRAGGQSSYNEQFFGPGTRLTVL.

The V and J genes are TRBV4-2 and TRBJ1-4; D is ambiguous. CDR1 and CDR2 from the germline V gene are LGHNA and YNFKEQ. The CDR3 sequence is 14 residues long. The germline V and J ends were trimmed by 2 bases and 7 bases, with 11 bases remaining between them. In nucleotides, the CDR3 is TGTGCCAGCAGCCAAAGCCCCGTGGTTGAAAAACTGTTTTTT. This translates into CASSQSPVVEKLFF.

The chain joins TRBV9 to TRBJ1-3, with D possibly being TRBD1 (6 bases). Trimming removed 0 bases from V and 3 bases from J, with 16 bases in between. CDR1 is SGDLS, CDR2 YYNGEE, per germline. CDR3 size: 17 residues. Here the CDR3 DNA reads TGTGCCAGCAGCGTAGCTCTGGCAGGGGTTGATGGAAACACCATATATTTT. It yields the protein CASSVALAGVDGNTIYF.

The gene calls are TRBV6-6 and TRBJ2-6; D is possibly TRBD1 (5 bases). This CDR3 spans 15 amino acids. The V end was cut by 5 bases, the J end by 4 bases, with 12 bases between. Germline CDR1 and CDR2: MNHNY and SVGAGI (reference sequence). CDR3 residues: CASSPPGRGANVLTF. The CDR3 DNA reads TGTGCCAGCAGTCCCCCAGGGCGAGGGGCCAACGTCCTGACTTTC.

The chain combines TRBV28 with TRBJ2-3; weak D call: TRBD2 (5 bases). This CDR3 is 15 amino acids long. In germline, CDR1 is MDHEN, CDR2 SYDVKM. The V and J ends lost 5 bases and 2 bases respectively, with 14 bases between them. For the CDR3, the DNA is TGTGCCAGCAGTCCTCCCCGGGAAAACACAGATACGCAGTATTTT. This codes for CASSPPRENTDTQYF.

This clone was seen just once. The rearrangement links TRBV27 to TRBJ2-7; 16 bases are shared with TRBD2. Germline V gene data show CDR1 as MNHEY and CDR2 as SMNVEV (reference sequence). This CDR3 has 20 residues. Germline trimming cut 2 bases from V and 5 bases from J; bases unmatched to any gene: 15. As DNA, the CDR3 is TGTGCCAGCAGTTTACGGAGGACCGGGACTAGCGGGAGGGCCATTGACGAGCAGTACTTC. This encodes CASSLRRTGTSGRAIDEQYF.

A few counts support this clone. J is TRBJ2-2 and V is TRBV2; 8 nucleotides match TRBD2. From germline, CDR1 is SNHLY and CDR2 FYNNEI. The CDR3 has 15 amino acids. The V gene end was trimmed by 8 bases and the J gene end by 0 bases; junction bases not matched to a gene: 5. The CDR3: CASRGGTTNTGELFF. In nucleotides, the CDR3 is TGTGCCAGCCGGGGGGGCACCACGAACACCGGGGAGCTGTTTTTT.

This chain links TRBV9 with TRBJ2-7, with a tentative D call TRBD2 (5 bases). V lost 2 bases and J lost 4, with 16 bases in between. The CDR3 is made up of 15 amino acids. The germline CDR1 and CDR2 sequences are SGDLS and YYNGEE. CDR3: CASSVPAGVGYEQYF. In DNA, the CDR3 is TGTGCCAGCAGCGTGCCCGCCGGGGTCGGTTACGAGCAGTACTTC. The full variable domain, in which reference TRBV9 and TRBJ2-7 provide the parts outside the CDR3, is DSGVTQTPKHLITATGQRVTLRCSPRSGDLSVYWYQQSLDQGLQFLIQYYNGEERAKGNILERFSAQQFPDLHSELNLSSLELGDSALYFCASSVPAGVGYEQYFGPGTRLTVT.

The J gene is TRBJ2-7, the V gene TRBV6-5, with a tentative D call TRBD1 (6 bases). Between the trimmed V and J ends, which lost 7 bases and 6 bases, there was a span of 10 bases. The CDR3 is 11 residues long. Germline CDR1 reads MNHEY; CDR2 reads SVGAGI. The chain's CDR3 is CASTQGSEQYF. DNA of the CDR3: TGTGCCAGCACTCAGGGGTCCGAGCAGTACTTC.

The chain combines TRBV28 with TRBJ2-7, with unresolved D. V lost 3 bases and J 5 bases, leaving 8 bases between the germline ends. Germline CDR1 and CDR2: MDHEN and SYDVKM. CDR3 length: 12 amino acids. Here the CDR3 DNA reads TGTGCCAGCAGTTTTTTGAGGAACGAGCAGTACTTC. It is translated as CASSFLRNEQYF. The full variable domain, completed using reference TRBV28 and TRBJ2-7, is DVKVTQSSRYLVKRTGEKVFLECVQDMDHENMFWYRQDPGLGLRLIYFSYDVKMKEKGDIPEGYSVSREKKERFSLILESASTNQTSMYLCASSFLRNEQYFGPGTRLTVT.

This clone was counted once. The chain links TRBV5-1 to TRBJ2-4; 8 bases line up with TRBD1. The CDR3 runs 17 residues. Trimming removed 0 bases from V and 0 bases from J; junction bases left unmatched: 5. Germline loops: CDR1 SGHRS, CDR2 YFSETQ. CDR3 DNA sequence: TGCGCCAGCAGCTTGGGGGACAGGAGTTTAGCCAAAAACATTCAGTACTTC. This codes for CASSLGDRSLAKNIQYF.

This chain connects TRBV19 to TRBJ1-2; D ambiguous. This CDR3 is built from 13 residues. The germline V gene encodes CDR1 LNHDA and CDR2 SQIVND (reference sequence). The V and J ends lost 3 bases and 2 bases respectively, with 7 bases between them. CDR3 coding DNA: TGTGCCAGTAGTATCGAGGTGAACTATGGCTACACCTTC. This codes for CASSIEVNYGYTF.

The rearrangement uses TRBV7-9 and TRBJ2-5; no clear D. Germline V gene data show CDR1 as SEHNR and CDR2 as FQNEAQ (reference sequence). CDR3 size: 12 residues. The ends were cut back, 3 bases at V and 5 bases at J, with 7 bases in the middle. CDR3 in DNA: TGTGCCAGCAGCTTTTTATCGGAGACCCAGTACTTC. Its protein product is CASSFLSETQYF.

The chain has TRBV5-1 and TRBJ1-2, with D tentatively TRBD1 (6 bases). V gave up 0 bases and J gave up 4 bases, with 10 bases separating them. The CDR3 runs to 14 residues. Looked up from germline, CDR1 is SGHRS and CDR2 is YFSETQ. The CDR3 DNA reads TGCGCCAGCAGCTTGGGGACAGCCTTCTATGGCTACACCTTC. Protein product: CASSLGTAFYGYTF.

This chain links TRBV5-5 with TRBJ2-7; 11 nucleotides line up with TRBD2. This CDR3 is 16 amino acids long. CDR1 is SGHKS and CDR2 is YYEKEE in the germline V gene (reference sequence). Losses at the gene ends were 4 bases for V and 2 bases for J; bases not matched to a gene: 8. The CDR3 loop reads CASSLRGLAETYEQYF. The CDR3, as DNA: TGTGCCAGCAGCCTACGGGGACTAGCGGAGACCTACGAGCAGTACTTC. The entire variable domain, with the rest obtained from reference TRBV5-5 and TRBJ2-7, is as follows: DAGVTQSPTHLIKTRGQQVTLRCSPISGHKSVSWYQQVLGQGPQFIFQYYEKEERGRGNFPDRFSARQFPNYSSELNVNALLLGDSALYLCASSLRGLAETYEQYFGPGTRLTVT.

CDR3 amino acids: CASSWGDNYGYTF. The CDR3 DNA is TGTGCCAGCAGCTGGGGGGATAACTATGGCTACACCTTC. This sequence joins TRBV7-2 and TRBJ1-2, with D maybe TRBD1 (5 bases). Germline V gene sequence: CDR1 SGHTA, CDR2 FQGNSA. This CDR3 is built from 13 residues. The ends were cut back, 4 bases at V and 1 base at J, with 7 bases in the middle.